The 22 T cell receptor beta chains below come from one sample, sequenced in a study of blood T cells in healthy people across ages. PCR was performed a second time for about 7 to 11 cycles using a sample-barcoded 5' primer and a J-beta primer mix. TCRdb re-analysed the 5' RACE reads in MiXCR, keeping a single row per CDR3 protein. The sample yields more than 1.4 million distinct CDR3 sequences, around two fifths seen once. The sequencing input was blood. The receptors come from a woman in her late teens or twenties in good health.

V usage is TRBV29-1 and J usage is TRBJ2-3, with D possibly matching TRBD1 (6 bases). The germline V and J ends were trimmed by 0 bases and 0 bases, with 16 bases remaining between them. Looked up from germline, CDR1 is SQVTM and CDR2 is ANQGSEA. CDR3 size: 17 residues. CDR3 residues: CSVEDQEVTGSTDTQYF. The CDR3 region has the DNA TGCAGCGTTGAAGATCAAGAGGTCACAGGGAGCACAGATACGCAGTATTTT.

The rearrangement links TRBV27 to TRBJ2-7; 7 bases are a match to TRBD1. CDR3 length equals 15 residues. With 5 bases clipped from V and 6 bases from J, the junction kept 13 bases outside the gene matches. CDR1 is MNHEY, CDR2 SMNVEV, per germline (reference sequence). CDR3 in DNA: TGTGCCAGCAGTGGAACCCGGAACAGGGGCGGCGAGCAGTACTTC. It specifies CASSGTRNRGGEQYF.

A word on this clonotype: At one of its ends the junction is not consistent with the germline gene, which may arise from a read error. The J gene is TRBJ2-7, the V gene TRBV18; D gene ambiguous. CDR3 length equals 15 residues. Germline CDR1 is KGHSH and CDR2 is LQKENI. The DNA of the CDR3 is TGTGCCAGCCCACCACCGGTAAATGGAGTCTACGAGCAGTACTTC. It is translated as CASPPPVNGVYEQYF. The complete variable domain, with remaining parts taken from reference TRBV18 and TRBJ2-7, reads NAGVMQNPRHLVRRRGQEARLRCSPMKGHSHVYWYRQLPEEGLKFMVYLQKENIIDESGMPKERFSAEFPKEGPSILRIQQVVRGDSAAYFCASPPPVNGVYEQYFGPGTRLTVT.

The V call is TRBV20-1, the J call TRBJ2-3, with D unresolved. Germline CDR1 is DFQATT and CDR2 is SNEGSKA (reference sequence). The CDR3 contains 13 residues. The V end was cut by 3 bases, the J end by 2 bases, with 9 bases between. The CDR3 here is CSASTVPTDTQYF. CDR3 nucleotide sequence: TGCAGTGCTAGTACTGTACCCACAGATACGCAGTATTTT.

This clonotype was seen a few times. The chain has TRBV2 and TRBJ2-6, with D unclear. V lost 5 bases and J lost 2, with 10 bases in between. Per germline, CDR1 SNHLY and CDR2 FYNNEI. The CDR3 contains 15 residues. The CDR3 loop reads CASSLRVAGANVLTF. In nucleotides, the CDR3 is TGTGCCAGCAGTCTAAGGGTAGCTGGGGCCAACGTCCTGACTTTC. Variable domain in full (rest from reference TRBV2 and TRBJ2-6): EPEVTQTPSHQVTQMGQEVILRCVPISNHLYFYWYRQILGQKVEFLVSFYNNEISEKSEIFDDQFSVERPDGSNFTLKIRSTKLEDSAMYFCASSLRVAGANVLTFGAGSRLTVL.

About this clonotype: The CDR3 does not end in the conserved phenylalanine or tryptophan, so this is likely a read error. The rearrangement links TRBV6-5 to TRBJ2-7; 9 bases map to TRBD1. The CDR3 is made up of 14 amino acids. The V gene end was trimmed by 6 bases and the J gene end by 4 bases; junction bases not matched to a gene: 7. The germline gives CDR1 MNHEY, CDR2 SVGAGI. CDR3: CASSPGTGSYEQYS. CDR3 bases: TGTGCCAGCAGCCCCGGGACAGGGTCTTACGAGCAGTACTCC.

This chain connects TRBV7-2 to TRBJ2-5, with D tentatively TRBD2 (6 bases). Germline loops: CDR1 SGHTA, CDR2 FQGNSA. The CDR3 sequence is 17 residues long. Deletions cut 2 bases from V and 4 bases from J, with 20 bases between. CDR3 protein: CASSLYPHGTYGETQYF. The CDR3 bases are TGTGCCAGCAGCTTATACCCTCACGGGACTTACGGAGAGACCCAGTACTTC.

V gene TRBV6-1 combines with J gene TRBJ2-4, with 9 bases matching TRBD2. TRBJ2-5 matches the DNA end more closely, so the J call is doubtful. CDR3 length: 12 residues. Germline CDR1 is MNHNS and CDR2 is SASEGT. The CDR3 DNA is TGTGCCAGCACACTAGCGGGTGAGACCCAGTACTTC. Its translation: CASTLAGETQYF.

This clonotype was picked up a small number of times. This chain links TRBV30 with TRBJ2-7; 7 nucleotides agree with TRBD1. Germline CDR1 is GTSNPN and CDR2 is SVGIG (reference sequence). V shed 2 bases and J 5 bases; nucleotides not matched to a gene: 3. CDR3 size: 12 residues. CDR3: CAWSSQGNEQYF. In nucleotides, the CDR3 is TGTGCCTGGAGTTCACAGGGGAACGAGCAGTACTTC.

The chain has TRBV14 and TRBJ2-7, with a tentative D call TRBD1 (5 bases). CDR3 size: 15 residues. Trimming left V 4 bases short and J 3 bases short, with 16 bases between. Germline loops: CDR1 SGHDN, CDR2 FVKESK. CDR3 nucleotide sequence: TGTGCCAGCAGCCTCGACAGCACCCCAAGCTACGAGCAGTACTTC. It translates to CASSLDSTPSYEQYF.

The chain has TRBV2 and TRBJ1-2, with 8 bases identical to TRBD1. With V trimmed by 2 bases and J by 2 bases, 7 bases remained unmatched. This CDR3 has 16 residues. From germline, CDR1 is SNHLY and CDR2 FYNNEI. CDR3 DNA sequence: TGTGCCAGCAGTGAACGTCAGGGGGCCATGAACTATGGCTACACCTTC. This codes for CASSERQGAMNYGYTF.

This clonotype was seen more than once but under ten times. The chain combines TRBV6-5 with TRBJ2-3, with 7 nucleotides matching TRBD2. Germline V gene lookup returns CDR1 MNHEY and CDR2 SVGAGI. The J segment lost 3 bases and the V segment lost 3 bases, leaving 3 bases of the junction unmatched. The CDR3 runs 14 residues. The CDR3, as DNA: TGTGCCAGCAGTTATATCGGGGGGACAGATACGCAGTATTTT. This sequence encodes CASSYIGGTDTQYF.

V usage is TRBV7-2 and J usage is TRBJ2-7; TRBD1 agrees at 9 bases. The CDR3 is 15 residues long. The V gene end was trimmed by 5 bases and the J gene end by 3 bases; junction bases not matched to a gene: 8. In germline, CDR1 is SGHTA, CDR2 FQGNSA. The CDR3 region has the DNA TGTGCCAGCAGCACTTCGCCGGGACAGGGCTACGAGCAGTACTTC. Protein sequence: CASSTSPGQGYEQYF.

The chain uses TRBV15 and TRBJ1-2; TRBD1 matches at 7 bases. Germline V gene data show CDR1 as LNHNV and CDR2 as YYDKDF (reference sequence). CDR3 length equals 15 residues. The V gene end was trimmed by 1 base and the J gene end by 8 bases; junction bases not matched to a gene: 10. The CDR3 region is CATSRGPERGRGYTF. In nucleotides, the CDR3 is TGTGCCACCAGCAGAGGGCCTGAAAGGGGGCGAGGCTACACCTTC.

The chain carries TRBV6-5 and TRBJ1-5; weak D call: TRBD1 (6 bases). This CDR3 spans 15 amino acids. Trimming left V 6 bases short and J 2 bases short, with 14 bases between. Per germline, CDR1 MNHEY and CDR2 SVGAGI. CDR3 amino acids: CASRSGVMGNQPQHF. CDR3 DNA: TGTGCCAGCAGGTCAGGGGTTATGGGCAATCAGCCCCAGCATTTT.

The rearrangement joins TRBV3-1 to TRBJ2-1, with 8 bases identical to TRBD2. The CDR3 totals 17 residues. Trimming at V came to 5 bases and at J to 0 bases, leaving 9 bases not matched to a gene. Looked up from germline, CDR1 is LGHDT and CDR2 is YNNKEL (reference sequence). CDR3 loop: CASSFRGGGNSYNEQFF. The CDR3 DNA reads TGTGCCAGCAGCTTCCGGGGGGGAGGGAACTCCTACAATGAGCAGTTCTTC.

This chain uses TRBV10-3 with TRBJ2-2; D may correspond to TRBD1 or TRBD2 (5 bases each). Trimming removed 6 bases at V and 10 bases at J, with 18 bases between. The CDR3 is made up of 14 amino acids. CDR1 and CDR2 (germline): ENHRY, SYGVKD. CDR3 sequence: CAISPFGGIAELFF. Written as DNA, the CDR3 is TGTGCCATCAGCCCCTTTGGGGGTATCGCGGAGCTGTTTTTT.

CDR3 amino acids: CASSFPPGSGRASDTQYF. CDR3 DNA sequence: TGTGCCAGCAGCTTCCCTCCGGGTAGCGGGAGGGCCTCAGATACGCAGTATTTT. J is TRBJ2-3 and V is TRBV7-2; 11 bases map to TRBD2. This CDR3 comprises 18 residues. V dropped 3 bases and J dropped 4; count of bases not matched to a gene: 12. The V gene's germline CDR1 is SGHTA and CDR2 FQGNSA.

V gene TRBV14 combines with J gene TRBJ2-7, with D possibly TRBD1 on 7 matching bases. Trimming took off 1 base at V and 6 bases at J, with 10 bases between the two ends. The germline CDR1 and CDR2 sequences are SGHDN and FVKESK. The CDR3 runs 13 residues. The CDR3 sequence is CASSQGRGPEQYF. The CDR3 DNA follows: TGTGCCAGCAGCCAAGGGAGGGGGCCCGAGCAGTACTTC. Full variable domain (outside the CDR3, taken from reference TRBV14 and TRBJ2-7): EAGVTQFPSHSVIEKGQTVTLRCDPISGHDNLYWYRRVMGKEIKFLLHFVKESKQDESGMPNNRFLAERTGGTYSTLKVQPAELEDSGVYFCASSQGRGPEQYFGPGTRLTVT.

Concerning this clonotype: This may be a read error, as it is one base from a much larger clone. The V call is TRBV10-3, the J call TRBJ1-5; 10 positions match TRBD1. Germline V CDR1 and CDR2: ENHRY, SYGVKD. This CDR3 region has 15 residues. The CDR3 coding sequence is TGTGCCATAGGGGACAGGGGAGGGGGCAATCGGCCCCAGCATTTT. It encodes CAIGDRGGGNRPQHF.

The chain carries TRBV12-3 or TRBV12-4 and TRBJ2-1; TRBD2 aligns across 9 bases. CDR3 length: 18 amino acids. V trimming: 8 bases; J trimming: 2 bases; junction bases outside the gene matches: 16. The CDR3 loop is CASGFGLGGRATYNEQFF. CDR3 DNA sequence: TGTGCCAGCGGATTCGGCCTCGGCGGGAGGGCTACCTACAATGAGCAGTTCTTC.

The chain couples TRBV5-1 to TRBJ2-1, with 9 bases identical to TRBD2. The CDR3 runs to 17 residues. Germline assignment: CDR1 SGHRS and CDR2 YFSETQ. Trimming cost V 3 bases and J 0 bases; bases outside gene matches: 7. CDR3 residues: CASSSRRGGGSYNEQFF. The CDR3 DNA is TGCGCCAGCAGCTCGAGACGCGGGGGGGGCTCCTACAATGAGCAGTTCTTC.